The entry that follows covers one T cell receptor beta chain sequence. This entry comes from a study of cytomegalovirus exposure and HLA in healthy donors. It was with 60 Vbeta and 13 Jbeta primers that the PCR ran. Here immunoSEQ multiplex PCR was the method, and the copy in TCRdb shows in-frame clones only, minus some. The sample holds roughly 160,000 clones, 77% seen once. Looked up from germline, CDR1 is SGHNT and CDR2 is YYREEE (reference sequence). This CDR3 has 13 residues. V was clipped by 1 base and J by 7 bases, with 8 bases between them. The clonotype comes from a woman aged 25 to 39 in good health and CMV-seronegative. The specimen sequenced was PBMCs. The chain combines TRBV5-4 with TRBJ2-2; D remains ambiguous. CDR3 sequence reads: CASSLSVGGELFF. In DNA form, the CDR3 reads TGTGCCAGCAGCTTGTCGGTTGGCGGGGAGCTGTTTTTT.